The TCR beta chain under discussion was sequenced for a study of cytomegalovirus exposure and HLA in healthy donors. Study overall: There were 100 million to 130 million unique TCR beta sequences, drawn from 180 million or so T cells, in an earlier analysis.

Germline V gene data show CDR1 as LNHDA and CDR2 as SQIVND (reference sequence). Between the trimmed V and J ends, which lost 3 bases and 5 bases, there was a span of 17 bases. The CDR3 spans 15 residues. Use of 60 Vbeta and 13 Jbeta primers characterized the PCR. This table comes from immunoSEQ multiplex PCR, and its TCRdb copy is limited to in-frame clones, with some not included. The sample carries around 200,000 clones, 75% to 85% recorded once. Broader study findings: An apparent linkage of common viral pathogens to several of the most significant clusters emerged in a later analysis. The authors excluded some V segments, including TRBV6-2 and TRBV6-3, as indistinguishable.

A note on this clone: What it binds is unknown.

The origin of this receptor is a boy aged 10-17 years in good health and CMV-seronegative. The V gene is TRBV19, the J gene TRBJ2-7; D might be TRBD1 (5 bases). The sample taken for sequencing was PBMCs. The CDR3 spells CASSMLWTPYDEQYF. The CDR3 coding sequence is TGTGCCAGTAGTATGTTATGGACACCCTACGACGAGCAGTACTTC.